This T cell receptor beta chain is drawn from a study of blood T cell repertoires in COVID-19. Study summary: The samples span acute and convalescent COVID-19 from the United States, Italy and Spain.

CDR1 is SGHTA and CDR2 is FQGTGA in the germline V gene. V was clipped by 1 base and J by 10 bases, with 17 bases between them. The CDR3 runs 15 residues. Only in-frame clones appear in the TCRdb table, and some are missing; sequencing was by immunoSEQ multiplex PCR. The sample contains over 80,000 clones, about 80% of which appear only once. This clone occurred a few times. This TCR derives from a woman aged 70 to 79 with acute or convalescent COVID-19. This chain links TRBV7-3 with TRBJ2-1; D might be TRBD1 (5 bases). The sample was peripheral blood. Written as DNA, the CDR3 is TGTGCCAGCAGCTTAATGTCGGGTAGCACAGGCGAGCAGTTCTTC. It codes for CASSLMSGSTGEQFF.